The rows below give T cell receptor beta chains drawn from one sample of a study of sequential checkpoint blockade in melanoma. Libraries were prepared by immunoSEQ multiplex PCR; TCRdb keeps only in-frame clonotypes and omits some of them. The sample shows fewer than 35,000 clones, 75% to 80% of them seen only once. The specimen comprised CD8+ T cells sorted from blood (inferred from file names), sampled from a patient given nivolumab and ipilimumab in sequence. All receptors come from a human donor with melanoma. The CDR3 runs from the conserved cysteine through the conserved F or W. D genes are given only for firm matches. Only some rows state a clone size, as once, few, many or a class for expanded clones.

D	V	length	size	J	DNA	CDR3
TRBD2	TRBV15	15	once	TRBJ2-1	TGTGCCACCAGCAGAGATGACTCTAGCGGGCCAGGGCAGTTCTTC	CATSRDDSSGPGQFF
-	TRBV19	15	-	TRBJ1-1	TGTGCCAGTAGTCCCAGGCTATTCATGAACACTGAAGCTTTCTTT	CASSPRLFMNTEAFF
-	TRBV27	12	-	TRBJ2-7	TGTGCCAGCAGTCGAGGGAACCACGAGCAGTACTTC	CASSRGNHEQYF
TRBD1	TRBV5-1	16	-	TRBJ2-1	TGCGCCAGCAGCGCCACCGACAGGGGGCTCTACAATGAGCAGTTCTTC	CASSATDRGLYNEQFF
TRBD1	TRBV5-1	13	-	TRBJ2-7	TGCGCCAGCTACCGACAGGGGGCTAACGAGCAGTACTTC	CASYRQGANEQYF
-	TRBV19	12	-	TRBJ1-2	TGTGCCAGTAGTATAGAGGCCTATGGCTACACCTTC	CASSIEAYGYTF
-	TRBV7-9	14	once	TRBJ2-2	TGTGCCAGCAGCGCCGGGTCTGTGAGCGGGGAGCTGTTTTTT	CASSAGSVSGELFF
-	TRBV5-4	13	-	TRBJ1-1	TGTGCCAGCAGCTTTCGGGGGGGCTCTGAAGCTTTCTTT	CASSFRGGSEAFF
-	TRBV6-6	12	-	TRBJ2-7	TGTGCCAGCAGTTTTCGCTACTACGAGCAGTACTTC	CASSFRYYEQYF
TRBD1	TRBV28	16	-	TRBJ2-6	TGTGCCAGCAGCGAGGACAGGGGTTCCGGGGCCAACGTCCTGACTTTC	CASSEDRGSGANVLTF
TRBD1	TRBV29-1	14	-	TRBJ2-1	TGCAGCGTTGAACCCCCGGACAGGGGGGTTGAGCAGTTCTTC	CSVEPPDRGVEQFF
TRBD1	TRBV12-5	14	-	TRBJ2-7	TGTGCTAGTGGGGGTGGGACAGGGCCATACGAGCAGTACTTC	CASGGGTGPYEQYF
-	TRBV5-6	15	-	TRBJ1-1	TGTGCCAGCAGCTCCATACGTCAGGGTAGAACTGAAGCTTTCTTT	CASSSIRQGRTEAFF
-	TRBV4-3	19	-	TRBJ1-4	TGCGCCAGCAGCCAAGACCGGTGGGGGCAGGGAGCAACTAATGAAAAACTGTTTTTT	CASSQDRWGQGATNEKLFF
-	TRBV5-1	14	-	TRBJ1-2	TGCGCCAGCAGCTTGGGGGGGGTAAGCTATGGCTACACCTTC	CASSLGGVSYGYTF
TRBD2	TRBV28	15	-	TRBJ2-2	TGTGCCAGCAGTTTGATAAGCGGGATGGGGGGGGAGCTGTTTTTT	CASSLISGMGGELFF
TRBD1	TRBV6-5	16	-	TRBJ1-2	TGTGCCAGCAGTTACTCCAATGGACAGGGGGAGGTTGGCTACACCTTC	CASSYSNGQGEVGYTF